This TCR beta chain comes out of a study of T cells in Graves' hyperthyroidism and ophthalmopathy. CDR1 DFQATT and CDR2 SNEGSKA come from the germline V gene (reference sequence). The CDR3 loop spans 12 amino acids. Trimming left V 3 bases short and J 6 bases short, with 12 bases between. This sample holds PBMCs from roughly 10 ml fresh peripheral blood. Template material for amplifying TCR beta CDR3 regions consisted of RNA transcripts. The HTBI primer set was used in a first-round RT-PCR of the TCR CDR3. TCRdb reprocessed the multiplex PCR reads via MiXCR and lists one record per CDR3 protein. Among hundreds of thousands of distinct CDR3 sequences listed, 20% to 25% were seen once.

The sample comprised blood. The receptor was isolated from a young man with Graves' ophthalmopathy. This chain uses TRBV20-1 with TRBJ2-7; D gene unclear. This CDR3 reads CSASPVRFEQYF. The CDR3, as DNA: TGCAGTGCTAGCCCTGTACGGTTCGAGCAGTACTTC.